A selection of T cell receptor beta chains follows, all from one sample in a study of a mutant IDH1 vaccine in newly diagnosed glioma. Data came from immunoSEQ multiplex PCR; TCRdb stores just in-frame clones and leaves some out. The sample contains over 55,000 clones, about 83% of which appear only once. Source: peripheral blood mononuclear cells (PBMCs), taken from a glioma patient treated with radiotherapy, temozolomide or both. These receptors all come from a woman aged 18-35 years with glioma. Some clones in this sample may be carry-over from other donors' samples. Both conserved end residues are part of each CDR3. The D gene is left open where the match is weak. Expanded clones are given a class, and other clones once, few, many or no size at all.

v_gene	abundance	d_gene	j_gene	CDR3aa	CDR3nt
TRBV5-8	once	TRBD2	TRBJ2-7	CASRLSGRLEQYF	TGTGCCAGCAGGCTTAGCGGGAGGCTCGAGCAGTACTTC
TRBV9	.	.	TRBJ1-5	CAREGRKGQPQHF	TGTGCCAGGGAAGGGCGGAAGGGGCAGCCCCAGCATTTT
TRBV19	.	TRBD1	TRBJ1-2	CASSPAGTGGYGYTF	TGTGCCAGTAGTCCGGCCGGGACAGGGGGCTATGGCTACACCTTC
TRBV5-6	.	TRBD2	TRBJ2-1	CASSPWTSSYNEQFF	TGTGCCAGCAGCCCCTGGACTAGCTCCTACAATGAGCAGTTCTTC
TRBV14	.	TRBD1	TRBJ2-3	CASSTRTGWRTDTQYF	TGTGCCAGCAGCACCCGGACAGGGTGGCGGACAGATACGCAGTATTTT
TRBV7-9	.	TRBD2	TRBJ2-2	CASSSGLAGDTGELFF	TGTGCCAGCAGCTCCGGACTAGCGGGAGATACCGGGGAGCTGTTTTTT
TRBV6-7	.	.	TRBJ1-5	CASRVVNQPQHF	TGTGCCAGTAGAGTGGTTAATCAGCCCCAGCATTTT
TRBV6-5	few	.	TRBJ1-2	CASSPGLGYTF	TGTGCCAGCAGCCCCGGGTTGGGCTACACCTTC
TRBV10-3	.	TRBD1	TRBJ2-7	CAIMSDRGLKDEQYF	TGTGCCATCATGTCGGACAGGGGCCTGAAGGACGAGCAGTACTTC
TRBV10-2	.	TRBD2	TRBJ2-3	CASSESTSGGADTQYF	TGCGCCAGCAGTGAGTCGACTAGCGGGGGGGCAGATACGCAGTATTTT
TRBV4-2	.	TRBD1	TRBJ2-7	CASSPGQGQYEQYF	TGTGCCAGCAGCCCGGGACAGGGGCAATACGAGCAGTACTTC
TRBV5-1	.	TRBD1	TRBJ1-2	CASSSTDRGSEGYTF	TGCGCCAGCAGCTCGACCGACAGGGGTAGCGAGGGCTACACCTTC
TRBV5-1	few	.	TRBJ1-6	CASSSLQHRTATGHSPLHF	TGCGCCAGCAGCTCCCTCCAACACAGGACAGCAACCGGCCATTCACCCCTCCACTTT
TRBV6-1	.	.	TRBJ1-5	CASARAGHSNQPQHF	TGTGCCAGCGCCCGTGCAGGACATAGCAATCAGCCCCAGCATTTT
TRBV6-6	few	.	TRBJ1-1	CASRSNTEAFF	TGTGCCAGCAGGTCGAACACTGAAGCTTTCTTT
TRBV5-8	.	TRBD1	TRBJ1-5	CASSVTGGVGNQPQHF	TGTGCCAGCAGCGTGACAGGGGGCGTTGGCAATCAGCCCCAGCATTTT
TRBV5-4	.	TRBD2	TRBJ2-1	CASSSPGTSETKAYNEQFF	TGTGCCAGCAGCTCCCCGGGGACTAGCGAAACGAAAGCCTACAATGAGCAGTTCTTC
TRBV5-6	.	TRBD1	TRBJ1-3	CASSTRDRDGRLGGNTIYF	TGTGCCAGCAGCACCCGGGACAGGGACGGAAGATTGGGGGGAAACACCATATATTTT
TRBV11-3	once	.	TRBJ2-2	CASSLELTGEGTGELFF	TGTGCCAGCAGCTTAGAGCTTACGGGAGAAGGGACCGGGGAGCTGTTTTTT
TRBV30	.	.	TRBJ2-5	CAWRGPPRQETQYF	TGTGCCTGGAGGGGCCCCCCCCGGCAAGAGACCCAGTACTTC
TRBV19	.	.	TRBJ2-2	CASSIVRVGTGELFF	TGTGCCAGTAGTATAGTCAGGGTTGGTACCGGGGAGCTGTTTTTT
TRBV7-8	.	.	TRBJ2-7	CASSFRLGASYEQYF	TGTGCCAGCAGCTTCAGACTTGGGGCTTCCTACGAGCAGTACTTC
TRBV19	.	TRBD2	TRBJ2-7	CASSVDGGGYEQYF	TGTGCCAGTAGTGTCGATGGGGGGGGTTACGAGCAGTACTTC
TRBV7-9	.	.	TRBJ1-1	CAAGRAGSNTEAFF	TGTGCCGCGGGGCGGGCAGGCTCGAACACTGAAGCTTTCTTT
TRBV6-1	.	TRBD1	TRBJ2-1	CASISGQGPRDEQFF	TGTGCCAGCATCTCCGGACAGGGCCCTAGGGATGAGCAGTTCTTC
TRBV30	once	TRBD1	TRBJ2-7	CAWSVPSGQGRDEQYF	TGTGCCTGGAGTGTACCATCCGGACAGGGGAGGGACGAGCAGTACTTC
TRBV7-9	.	TRBD1	TRBJ1-5	CASSRQGGNQPQHF	TGTGCCAGCAGCCGACAGGGGGGCAATCAGCCCCAGCATTTT
TRBV9	.	TRBD1	TRBJ2-1	CASSQGVSPHNEQFF	TGTGCCAGCAGCCAGGGGGTATCCCCCCACAATGAGCAGTTCTTC
TRBV6-5	.	.	TRBJ1-5	CASRRIGTGNQPQHF	TGTGCCAGCAGGCGGATCGGGACGGGCAATCAGCCCCAGCATTTT
TRBV10-2	.	TRBD1	TRBJ1-1	CASRTGAAATEAFF	TGCGCCAGCAGGACAGGGGCGGCAGCCACTGAAGCTTTCTTT
TRBV7-6	few	TRBD1	TRBJ1-1	CASSLGQGRTEAFF	TGTGCCAGCAGCCTCGGACAGGGTAGGACTGAAGCTTTCTTT
TRBV2	.	TRBD2	TRBJ2-7	CASRPGGSAYEQYF	TGTGCCAGCAGGCCGGGGGGGAGTGCGTACGAGCAGTACTTC
TRBV7-7	once	.	TRBJ2-7	CASSSHVGQYF	TGTGCTAGCAGCTCTCACGTGGGGCAGTACTTC
TRBV14	.	.	TRBJ1-2	CASSQDLSRAYGYTF	TGTGCCAGCAGCCAAGACCTGAGCAGGGCCTATGGCTACACCTTC
TRBV7-9	few	.	TRBJ1-1	CASSLETGEAFF	TGTGCCAGCAGCTTAGAAACGGGGGAAGCTTTCTTT
TRBV9	once	.	TRBJ2-7	CASSVVLEQYF	TGTGCCAGCAGCGTAGTTCTTGAGCAGTACTTC
TRBV4-2	medium-sized	.	TRBJ1-1	CASSQEGQSEAFF	TGTGCCAGCAGCCAGGAGGGTCAATCTGAAGCTTTCTTT
TRBV25-1	.	TRBD1	TRBJ1-6	CASSGSGTGLNSPLHF	TGTGCCAGCAGTGGGTCCGGGACAGGTCTTAATTCACCCCTCCACTTT
TRBV6-5	.	.	TRBJ1-6	CASSYSRGLDSPLHF	TGTGCCAGCAGTTACTCGAGGGGTTTAGATTCACCCCTCCACTTT
TRBV5-6	.	.	TRBJ1-2	CASSLNGLYGYTF	TGTGCCAGCAGCTTGAACGGCTTATATGGCTACACCTTC
TRBV29-1	few	TRBD2	TRBJ2-1	CSVEDFRGTSGANEQFF	TGCAGCGTTGAAGATTTTAGGGGGACTAGCGGTGCAAATGAGCAGTTCTTC
TRBV7-9	.	TRBD2	TRBJ2-7	CASSLALGVAGVDEQYF	TGTGCCAGCAGCTTAGCGCTCGGGGTAGCGGGAGTTGACGAGCAGTACTTC
TRBV11-1	.	.	TRBJ1-2	CASSFSGAGNYGYTF	TGTGCCAGCAGCTTCTCAGGGGCGGGCAACTATGGCTACACCTTC
TRBV7-7	.	.	TRBJ2-7	CASSLVPGPTYEQYF	TGTGCCAGCAGCTTAGTTCCAGGGCCCACCTACGAGCAGTACTTC
TRBV19	.	TRBD1	TRBJ1-5	CASSMAGGGQPQHF	TGTGCCAGTAGTATGGCAGGGGGAGGTCAGCCCCAGCATTTT
TRBV9	.	.	TRBJ2-1	CASSVQGNEQFF	TGTGCCAGCAGCGTACAAGGAAACGAGCAGTTCTTC
TRBV9	.	TRBD1	TRBJ1-5	CASSVGTGGGQPQHF	TGTGCCAGCAGCGTAGGTACAGGGGGTGGTCAGCCCCAGCATTTT
TRBV4-1	.	.	TRBJ2-3	CASSQGDSRTTDTQYF	TGCGCCAGCAGCCAAGGGGACTCCCGGACCACAGATACGCAGTATTTT
TRBV29-1	.	TRBD1	TRBJ2-5	CSVPLTGGETQYF	TGCAGCGTCCCCCTTACAGGGGGAGAGACCCAGTACTTC
TRBV6-5	.	TRBD1	TRBJ1-1	CASKGDSWGSEAFF	TGTGCCAGCAAAGGGGACAGTTGGGGGTCTGAAGCTTTCTTT
TRBV7-2	.	TRBD2	TRBJ2-4	CASSLVGRDIQYF	TGTGCCAGCAGCTTAGTGGGGAGGGACATTCAGTACTTC
TRBV7-9	.	TRBD1	TRBJ1-1	CASSSTDPGQGPLGAAFF	TGTGCCAGCAGCTCCACCGATCCGGGACAGGGACCACTCGGTGCGGCTTTCTTT
TRBV5-5	.	.	TRBJ2-7	CASSTLTGDYEQYF	TGTGCCAGCAGCACCCTGACAGGCGACTACGAGCAGTACTTC
TRBV6-5	.	.	TRBJ1-3	CASSYGGSTGNTIYF	TGTGCCAGCAGTTACGGGGGGTCGACTGGAAACACCATATATTTT
TRBV5-4	.	.	TRBJ2-7	CASSFGGSYEQYF	TGTGCCAGCAGCTTCGGGGGTTCCTACGAGCAGTACTTC